This T cell receptor (beta chain) comes out of a study of T cells in Graves' hyperthyroidism and ophthalmopathy. Graves' hyperthyroidism showing no ophthalmopathy progression within 18 months was considered stable. Used for diagnoses were clinical symptoms, serum thyroxine and TRAb, thyroid ultrasound and orbital computed tomography. This clonotype has at least ten counts. Its antigen is undetermined. Regarding the study as a whole: Peripheral blood also featured most of the thyroid clonotypes expanded above 0.001.

There were TCR beta CDR3 regions amplified from RNA transcripts. The HTBI primer set drove a first-round RT-PCR of the TCR CDR3. MiXCR, applied by TCRdb to the multiplex PCR reads, yields one record per CDR3 protein. The sample yields fewer than 400,000 distinct CDR3 sequences, 16% seen once. Germline CDR1 reads DFQATT; CDR2 reads SNEGSKA (reference sequence). The CDR3 loop spans 13 amino acids. V lost 3 bases, J lost 10 bases, and 8 bases stayed unmatched. Sequenced input: blood. This TCR came from a young man with Graves' hyperthyroidism. This chain connects TRBV20-1 to TRBJ2-1, with TRBD2 matching over 8 bases. CDR3 nucleotide sequence: TGCAGTGCTAGCGAGTCGGGAGGGCGAGAGCAGTTCTTC. It yields the protein CSASESGGREQFF.